A single sample gave rise to the 18 T cell receptor beta chains below, sequenced in a study of blood T cell repertoires in COVID-19. TCRdb's copy holds only in-frame clones and misses some; the assay was immunoSEQ multiplex PCR. The data hold fewer than 150,000 clones, with 75% to 90% observed a single time. Sample: peripheral blood. Source of these receptors: a woman aged 80 or older with acute or convalescent COVID-19.

This chain uses TRBV10-2 with TRBJ1-4; 11 positions agree with TRBD1. The CDR3 loop spans 15 amino acids. Germline loops: CDR1 WSHSY, CDR2 SAAADI. The V segment lost 6 bases and the J segment 8 bases; nucleotides outside the gene matches: 8. The CDR3 reads CASSVAWDRGEKLFF. CDR3 in DNA: TGCGCCAGCAGCGTGGCTTGGGACAGGGGGGAAAAACTGTTTTTT.

V is TRBV11-2 and J is TRBJ2-2; 12 bases agree with TRBD2. The CDR3 has 18 residues. Germline CDR1 reads SGHAT; CDR2 reads FQNNGV. Trimming cost V 1 base and J 4 bases; bases outside gene matches: 7. CDR3 in amino acids: CASSLVPSGGAATGELFF. CDR3 nucleotide sequence: TGTGCCAGCAGCTTAGTTCCTAGCGGGGGGGCAGCCACCGGGGAGCTGTTTTTT.

The V call is TRBV21-1, the J call TRBJ2-3; the table's TRBD2 call for D was not verified on the DNA. TRBV21-1 is termed a pseudogene. The CDR3 sequence is 13 residues long. CDR3 region: CASSKRSRDTQYF. The CDR3 nucleotides read TGTGCCAGCAGCAAACGTTCCCGAGATACGCAGTATTTT.

This chain joins TRBV18 and TRBJ2-1; possible D gene TRBD2, 5 bases. Germline lookup yields CDR1 KGHSH and CDR2 LQKENI. This CDR3 has 15 amino acids. V was trimmed by 1 base and J by 6 bases, leaving 13 bases between them. The CDR3 sequence: CASSPRLLSVNEQFF. Here the CDR3 DNA reads TGTGCCAGCTCACCACGCCTTCTTAGCGTCAATGAGCAGTTCTTC.

The rearrangement uses TRBV7-8 and TRBJ2-7; D is perhaps TRBD2 (5 bases). Trimming took off 5 bases at V and 4 bases at J, with 12 bases between the two ends. CDR3 length equals 13 residues. From germline, CDR1 is SGHVS and CDR2 FQNEAQ. CDR3 sequence (DNA): TGTGCCAGCAGCCCCCGCGGCGGGTACGAGCAGTACTTC. The encoded protein is CASSPRGGYEQYF.

The chain is built from TRBV2 and TRBJ2-1; D is uncertain. Trimming cost V 4 bases and J 0 bases, with 10 bases left between them. The germline CDR1 and CDR2 sequences are SNHLY and FYNNEI. CDR3 size: 15 residues. CDR3 region: CASSGGSHSYNEQFF. CDR3 coding DNA: TGTGCCAGCAGTGGCGGCTCCCACTCCTACAATGAGCAGTTCTTC.

The genes are TRBV5-1 and TRBJ2-1, with TRBD2 matching 9 bases. Germline V CDR1 and CDR2: SGHRS, YFSETQ. This CDR3 has 16 residues. Trimming took 0 bases from V and 4 from J; bases not matched to a gene: 5. The DNA of the CDR3 is TGCGCCAGCAGCTTGGCAACTAGCGGGTTGTACAATGAGCAGTTCTTC. Translation gives CASSLATSGLYNEQFF.

Many counts were recorded for this clone. The chain couples TRBV4-2 to TRBJ2-7; 10 positions agree with TRBD1. The CDR3 is made up of 18 amino acids. Germline values: CDR1 LGHNA, CDR2 YNFKEQ. Unmatched junction bases numbered 12, after V lost 4 bases and J lost 0 bases. The CDR3 reads CASSLTRPGQGYSYEQYF. As DNA, the CDR3 is TGTGCCAGCAGCCTTACTCGCCCGGGACAGGGGTACTCCTACGAGCAGTACTTC.

For the CDR3, the DNA is TGTGCCAGCAGCCTCGGAGGGGTTCAGCCCCAGCATTTT. Protein product: CASSLGGVQPQHF. The chain carries TRBV7-9 and TRBJ1-5, with TRBD1 as a possible D gene (5 bases). The CDR3 covers 13 residues. Germline CDR1 is SEHNR and CDR2 is FQNEAQ (reference sequence). Deletions cut 5 bases from V and 6 bases from J, with 11 bases between.

V is TRBV6-5 and J is TRBJ1-2; D unclear. V was trimmed by 6 bases and J by 4 bases, leaving 18 bases between them. There are 15 residues in the CDR3. CDR1 MNHEY and CDR2 SVGAGI come from the germline V gene. CDR3 nucleotides: TGTGCCAGCAGAATACCCAACCTGGGAGTCTATGGCTACACCTTC. It translates to CASRIPNLGVYGYTF.

The chain links TRBV11-2 to TRBJ1-5; D is unresolved. Germline V lookup: CDR1 SGHAT, CDR2 FQNNGV. Trimming took off 0 bases at V and 3 bases at J, with 12 bases between the two ends. The CDR3 has 16 amino acids. The CDR3 DNA reads as TGTGCCAGCAGCTTAGATCGAGCCGGGATCAATCAGCCCCAGCATTTT. This translates into CASSLDRAGINQPQHF.

The rearrangement links TRBV7-2 to TRBJ1-2, with D possibly TRBD1 on 6 matching bases. The V end lost 0 bases, the J end lost 6 bases, and 20 bases lay between the germline ends. The CDR3 runs 17 residues. Germline lookup yields CDR1 SGHTA and CDR2 FQGNSA. CDR3 coding DNA: TGTGCCAGCAGCTTAGCAGGATACAGGGCGGGTCGTGATGGCTACACCTTC. Residues: CASSLAGYRAGRDGYTF.

This clone came up once. The chain has TRBV6-5 and TRBJ2-7, with 8 bases aligning to TRBD1. Germline loops: CDR1 MNHEY, CDR2 SVGAGI. Trimming removed 6 bases from V and 4 bases from J; junction bases left unmatched: 5. The CDR3 has 13 residues. CDR3 residues: CASSADRGYEQYF. CDR3 nucleotides: TGTGCCAGCAGCGCCGACAGGGGATACGAGCAGTACTTC.

Here the CDR3 DNA reads TGCGCCAGCAGTGATTTATCGGGGTCTCGCACCGGGGAGCTGTTTTTT. Amino acid sequence: CASSDLSGSRTGELFF. V and J are TRBV10-1 and TRBJ2-2; weak D call: TRBD2 (5 bases). Deletions cut 3 bases from V and 4 bases from J, with 15 bases between. Germline assignment: CDR1 WNHNN and CDR2 SYGVQD (reference sequence). The CDR3 is 16 residues long.

This sequence joins TRBV30 and TRBJ1-2; 11 bases align to TRBD1. This CDR3 comprises 14 residues. CDR1 GTSNPN and CDR2 SVGIG come from the germline V gene (reference sequence). The ends lost 3 bases at V and 7 bases at J; junction bases unmatched: 7. This CDR3 is CAWSGTGGIGGYTF. The CDR3 nucleotides are TGTGCCTGGAGCGGGACAGGGGGAATTGGTGGCTACACCTTC.

The chain combines TRBV5-1 with TRBJ2-1; a weak D match, TRBD1 (6 bases). V was pared by 6 bases and J by 1 base, with 17 bases between. Germline-derived CDR1 and CDR2 are SGHRS and YFSETQ. This CDR3 has 16 amino acids. The DNA of the CDR3 is TGCGCCAGCACCATCCTTCCGGACAGTTCCTACAATGAGCAGTTCTTC. As protein: CASTILPDSSYNEQFF.

The chain uses TRBV19 and TRBJ2-1; perhaps TRBD1 as D (5 bases). Per germline, CDR1 LNHDA and CDR2 SQIVND (reference sequence). This CDR3 spans 18 amino acids. The ends were cut back, 2 bases at V and 7 bases at J, with 24 bases in the middle. The chain's CDR3 is CASSINRNTGPFNNEQFF. Written as DNA, the CDR3 is TGTGCCAGTAGTATAAATAGAAACACAGGACCGTTCAATAATGAGCAGTTCTTC.

This clone was detected only once. The CDR3 region is CASSFWGGANTGELFF. The CDR3 DNA reads as TGTGCCAGCAGTTTTTGGGGAGGGGCGAACACCGGGGAGCTGTTTTTT. The chain links TRBV28 to TRBJ2-2; 7 bases align to TRBD2. This CDR3 region has 16 residues. Germline V gene lookup returns CDR1 MDHEN and CDR2 SYDVKM. The V and J ends lost 3 bases and 0 bases, in that order; junction bases with no gene match: 4. Full variable domain (remainder filled in from reference TRBV28 and TRBJ2-2): DVKVTQSSRYLVKRTGEKVFLECVQDMDHENMFWYRQDPGLGLRLIYFSYDVKMKEKGDIPEGYSVSREKKERFSLILESASTNQTSMYLCASSFWGGANTGELFFGEGSRLTVL.